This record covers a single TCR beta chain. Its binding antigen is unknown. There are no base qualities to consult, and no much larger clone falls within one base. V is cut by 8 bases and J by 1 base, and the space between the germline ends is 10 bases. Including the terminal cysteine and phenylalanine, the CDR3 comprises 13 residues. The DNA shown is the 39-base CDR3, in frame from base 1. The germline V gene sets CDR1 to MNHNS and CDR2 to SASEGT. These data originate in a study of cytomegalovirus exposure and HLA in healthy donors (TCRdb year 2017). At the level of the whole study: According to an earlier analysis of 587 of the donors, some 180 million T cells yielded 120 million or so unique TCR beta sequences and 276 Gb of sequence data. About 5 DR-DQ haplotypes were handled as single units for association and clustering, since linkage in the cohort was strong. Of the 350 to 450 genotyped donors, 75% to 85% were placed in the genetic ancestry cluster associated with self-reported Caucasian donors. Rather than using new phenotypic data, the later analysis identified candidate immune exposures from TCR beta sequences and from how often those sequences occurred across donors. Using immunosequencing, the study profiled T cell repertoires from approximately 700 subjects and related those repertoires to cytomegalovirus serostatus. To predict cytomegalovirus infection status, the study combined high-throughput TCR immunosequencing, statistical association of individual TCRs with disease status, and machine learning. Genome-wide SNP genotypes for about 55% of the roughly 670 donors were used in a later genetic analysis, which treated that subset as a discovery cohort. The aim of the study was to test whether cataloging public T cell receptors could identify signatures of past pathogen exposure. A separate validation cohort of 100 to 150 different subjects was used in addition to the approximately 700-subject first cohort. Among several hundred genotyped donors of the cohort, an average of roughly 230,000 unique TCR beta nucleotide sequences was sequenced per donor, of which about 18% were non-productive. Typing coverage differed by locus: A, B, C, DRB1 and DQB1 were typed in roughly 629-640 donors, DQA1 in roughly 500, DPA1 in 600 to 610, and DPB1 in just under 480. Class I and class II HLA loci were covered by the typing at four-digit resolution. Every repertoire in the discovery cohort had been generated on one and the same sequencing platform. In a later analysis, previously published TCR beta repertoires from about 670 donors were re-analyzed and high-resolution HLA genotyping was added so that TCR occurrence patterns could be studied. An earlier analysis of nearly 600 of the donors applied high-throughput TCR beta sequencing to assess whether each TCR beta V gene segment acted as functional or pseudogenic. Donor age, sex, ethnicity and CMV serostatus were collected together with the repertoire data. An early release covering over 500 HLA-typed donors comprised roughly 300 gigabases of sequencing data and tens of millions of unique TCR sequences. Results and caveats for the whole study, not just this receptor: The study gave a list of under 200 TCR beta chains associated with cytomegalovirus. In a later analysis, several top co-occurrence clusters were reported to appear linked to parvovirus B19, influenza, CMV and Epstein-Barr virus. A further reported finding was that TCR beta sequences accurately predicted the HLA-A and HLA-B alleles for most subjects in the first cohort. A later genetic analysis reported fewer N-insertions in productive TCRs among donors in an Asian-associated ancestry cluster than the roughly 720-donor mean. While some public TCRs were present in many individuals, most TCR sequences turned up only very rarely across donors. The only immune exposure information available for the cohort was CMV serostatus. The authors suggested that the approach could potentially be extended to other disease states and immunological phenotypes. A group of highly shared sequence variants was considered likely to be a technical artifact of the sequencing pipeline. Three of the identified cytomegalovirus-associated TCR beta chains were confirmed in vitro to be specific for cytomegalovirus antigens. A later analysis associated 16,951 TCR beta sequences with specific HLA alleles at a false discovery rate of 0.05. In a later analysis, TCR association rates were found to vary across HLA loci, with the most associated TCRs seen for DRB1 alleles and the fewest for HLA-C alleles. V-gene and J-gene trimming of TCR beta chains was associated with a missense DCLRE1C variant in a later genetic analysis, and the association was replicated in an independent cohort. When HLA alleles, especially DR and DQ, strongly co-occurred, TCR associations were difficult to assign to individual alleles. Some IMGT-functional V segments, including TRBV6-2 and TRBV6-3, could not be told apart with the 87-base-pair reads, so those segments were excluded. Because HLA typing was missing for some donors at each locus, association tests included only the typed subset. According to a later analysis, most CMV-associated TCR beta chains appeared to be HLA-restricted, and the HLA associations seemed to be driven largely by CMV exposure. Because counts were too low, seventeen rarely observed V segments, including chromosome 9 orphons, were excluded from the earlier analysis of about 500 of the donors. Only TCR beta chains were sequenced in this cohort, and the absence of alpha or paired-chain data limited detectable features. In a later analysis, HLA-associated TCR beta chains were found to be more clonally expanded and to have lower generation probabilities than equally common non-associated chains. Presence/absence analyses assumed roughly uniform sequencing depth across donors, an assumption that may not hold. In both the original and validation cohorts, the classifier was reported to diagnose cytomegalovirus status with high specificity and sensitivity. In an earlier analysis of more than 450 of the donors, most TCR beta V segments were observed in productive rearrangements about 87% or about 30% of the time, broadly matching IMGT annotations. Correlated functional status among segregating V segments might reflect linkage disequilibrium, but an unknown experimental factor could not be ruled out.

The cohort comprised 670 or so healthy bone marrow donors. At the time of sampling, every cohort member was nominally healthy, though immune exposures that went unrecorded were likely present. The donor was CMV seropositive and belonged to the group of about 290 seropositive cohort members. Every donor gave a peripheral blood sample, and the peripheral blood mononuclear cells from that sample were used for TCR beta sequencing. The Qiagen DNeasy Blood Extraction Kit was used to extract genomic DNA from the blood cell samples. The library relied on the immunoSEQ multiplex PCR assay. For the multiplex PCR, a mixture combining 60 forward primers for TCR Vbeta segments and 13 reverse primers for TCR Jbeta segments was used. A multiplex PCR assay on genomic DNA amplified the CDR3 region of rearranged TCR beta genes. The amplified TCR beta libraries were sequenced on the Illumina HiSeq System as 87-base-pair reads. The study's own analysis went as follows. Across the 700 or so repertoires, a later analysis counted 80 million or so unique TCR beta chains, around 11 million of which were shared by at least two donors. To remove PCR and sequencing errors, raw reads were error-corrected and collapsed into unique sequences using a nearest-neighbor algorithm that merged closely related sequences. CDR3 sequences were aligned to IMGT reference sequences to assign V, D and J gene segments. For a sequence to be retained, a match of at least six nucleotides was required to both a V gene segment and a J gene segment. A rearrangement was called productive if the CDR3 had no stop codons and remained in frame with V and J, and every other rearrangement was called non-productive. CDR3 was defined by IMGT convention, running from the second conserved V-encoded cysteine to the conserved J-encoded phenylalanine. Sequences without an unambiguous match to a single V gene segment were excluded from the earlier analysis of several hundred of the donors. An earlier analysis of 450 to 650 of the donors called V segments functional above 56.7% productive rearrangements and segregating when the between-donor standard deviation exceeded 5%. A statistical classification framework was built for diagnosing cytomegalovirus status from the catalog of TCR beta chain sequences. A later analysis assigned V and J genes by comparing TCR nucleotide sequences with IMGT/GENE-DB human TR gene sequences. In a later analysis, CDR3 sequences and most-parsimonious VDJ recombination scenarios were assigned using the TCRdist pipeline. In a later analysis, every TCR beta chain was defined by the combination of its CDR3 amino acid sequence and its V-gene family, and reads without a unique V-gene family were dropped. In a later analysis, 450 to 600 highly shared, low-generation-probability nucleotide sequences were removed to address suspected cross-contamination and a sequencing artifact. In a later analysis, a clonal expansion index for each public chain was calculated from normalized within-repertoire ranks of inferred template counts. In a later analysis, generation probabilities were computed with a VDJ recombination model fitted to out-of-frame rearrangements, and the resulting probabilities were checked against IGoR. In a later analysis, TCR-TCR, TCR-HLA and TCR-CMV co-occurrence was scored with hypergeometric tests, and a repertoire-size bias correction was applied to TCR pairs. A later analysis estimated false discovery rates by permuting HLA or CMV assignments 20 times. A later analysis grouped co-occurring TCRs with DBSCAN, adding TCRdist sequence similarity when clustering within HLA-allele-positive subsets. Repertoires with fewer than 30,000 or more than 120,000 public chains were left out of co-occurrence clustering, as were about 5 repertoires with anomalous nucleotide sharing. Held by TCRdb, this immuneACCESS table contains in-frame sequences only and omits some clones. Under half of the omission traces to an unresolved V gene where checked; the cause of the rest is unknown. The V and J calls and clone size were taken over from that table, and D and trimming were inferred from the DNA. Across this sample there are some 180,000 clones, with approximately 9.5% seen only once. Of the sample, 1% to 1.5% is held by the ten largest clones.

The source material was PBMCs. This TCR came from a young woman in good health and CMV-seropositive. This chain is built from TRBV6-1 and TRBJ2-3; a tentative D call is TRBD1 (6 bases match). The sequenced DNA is TGTGCCAGCCGGAGACAGGGCACAGATACGCAGTATTTT. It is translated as CASRRQGTDTQYF.